The next 4 T cell receptor beta chains were all read from a single sample in a study of technical replicates of blood from a few donors. Assay: immunoSEQ multiplex PCR; the TCRdb copy retains only in-frame clones and omits some. The sample has 55,000 to 65,000 clones, 65% to 90% seen once. The sequenced sample was PBMCs. The receptors were gathered from a human donor in good health. Some clones in this sample may be carry-over from other donors' samples.

The J gene is TRBJ2-2, the V gene TRBV6-4; D is possibly TRBD1 (6 bases). Trimming shortened V by 2 bases and J by 6 bases, and 10 bases separated the two germline ends. Germline CDR1 MRHNA, CDR2 SNTAGT. This CDR3 has 14 residues. CDR3 bases: TGTGCCAGCAGTGACACAGGGAATTCCGGGGAGCTGTTTTTT. As protein: CASSDTGNSGELFF.

The chain couples TRBV27 to TRBJ2-3, with 9 bases aligning to TRBD2. With 7 bases clipped from V and 4 bases from J, the junction kept 12 bases outside the gene matches. The CDR3 length is 16 residues. Germline V lookup: CDR1 MNHEY, CDR2 SMNVEV (reference sequence). CDR3 sequence (DNA): TGTGCCAGCACGATAGTAGCGGGAGTGACTCCAGATACGCAGTATTTT. It encodes CASTIVAGVTPDTQYF.

This clone was detected a few times. The chain combines TRBV11-2 with TRBJ1-2, with 9 bases matching TRBD1. J gave up 7 bases and V 1 base, and 4 bases lay outside the gene matches. Germline V CDR1 and CDR2: SGHAT, FQNNGV. This CDR3 comprises 14 residues. The CDR3 here is CASSLAGTGFGYTF. The CDR3 DNA follows: TGTGCCAGCAGCTTAGCCGGGACAGGGTTTGGCTACACCTTC.

This rearrangement joins TRBV4-1 to TRBJ2-5, with 9 bases lining up with TRBD2. Trimming cost V 1 base and J 2 bases; bases outside gene matches: 11. Germline V gene sequence: CDR1 MGHRA, CDR2 YSYEKL. There are 18 residues in the CDR3. CDR3 amino acids: CASSQGSGGSLRQETQYF. In nucleotides, the CDR3 is TGCGCCAGCAGCCAAGGGAGCGGGGGGTCTTTACGACAAGAGACCCAGTACTTC.